This T cell receptor (beta chain) was documented in a study of Graves' ophthalmopathy and Graves' hyperthyroidism. The authors amplified TCR beta CDR3 regions, and they did so from RNA transcripts for repertoire sequencing. Amplification began with first-round RT-PCR using HTBI primers, then second-round multiplex PCR was performed. TCRdb fed the multiplex PCR reads into MiXCR, producing one record per CDR3 protein. Among over a million distinct CDR3 sequences listed, approximately 35% were seen once. People with hyperthyroidism were aged 18 to 65 and newly diagnosed, under 2 months' duration. Material for sequencing was peripheral blood or thyroid tissue (not recorded which). The sequence was collected from an adult man with Graves' hyperthyroidism.

CDR3 in amino acids: CASSVASRDTQYF. The DNA of the CDR3 is TGTGCCAGCAGCGTAGCTTCCCGGGATACGCAGTATTTT. This chain connects TRBV9 to TRBJ2-3, with D unclear. The CDR3 totals 13 residues. The germline V gene encodes CDR1 SGDLS and CDR2 YYNGEE. Between the trimmed V and J ends, which lost 0 bases and 6 bases, there was a span of 8 bases.